Presented here are 25 T cell receptor beta chains from one specimen sequenced in a study of memory CD4+ T cells and cytomegalovirus serostatus. Single viable CD3+CD4+CD8-CD45RO+ cells were sorted as the memory CD4+ T cells. Assay: immunoSEQ multiplex PCR; the TCRdb copy retains only in-frame clones and omits some. The data show about 50,000 clones, with around 80% seen just once and about 0.64% held by the top ten. Sequencing input: memory CD4+ T cells from blood. The receptors originated from an adult in good health and CMV-seronegative.

The chain employs TRBV6-6 and TRBJ1-2, with 7 nucleotides matching TRBD1. Trimming cost V 5 bases and J 3 bases; bases outside gene matches: 9. Germline CDR1 MNHNY, CDR2 SVGAGI (reference sequence). The CDR3 contains 15 residues. This chain's CDR3 is CASSDYGTADYGYTF. CDR3 nucleotides: TGTGCCAGCAGTGATTATGGGACAGCCGACTATGGCTACACCTTC.

The J gene is TRBJ2-1, the V gene TRBV15, with TRBD1 matching 10 bases. J lost 7 bases, V lost 0 bases, and 6 bases had no gene match. CDR1 is LNHNV and CDR2 is YYDKDF in the germline V gene (reference sequence). The CDR3 runs to 16 residues. The CDR3 region is CATSREGQGKRNEQFF. DNA for the CDR3: TGTGCCACCAGCAGAGAGGGACAGGGGAAGCGGAATGAGCAGTTCTTC.

This clone was detected only once. This chain links TRBV30 with TRBJ2-5; no reliable D call. CDR1 is GTSNPN, CDR2 SVGIG, per germline (reference sequence). This CDR3 region has 11 residues. DNA of the CDR3: TGTGGAGTCCGGTCACAAGAGACCCAGTACTTC. Translated: CGVRSQETQYF.

V is TRBV5-1 and J is TRBJ2-7; D is unresolved. The CDR3 sequence is 17 residues long. Germline lookup yields CDR1 SGHRS and CDR2 YFSETQ. V was cut by 2 bases and J by 0 bases, with 18 bases left in between. CDR3 amino acids: CASSFPNGPRSSYEQYF. The CDR3, as DNA: TGCGCCAGCAGCTTTCCGAACGGACCCAGGAGCTCCTACGAGCAGTACTTC. Using reference TRBV5-1 and TRBJ2-7 for the parts outside the CDR3, the full variable domain is KAGVTQTPRYLIKTRGQQVTLSCSPISGHRSVSWYQQTPGQGLQFLFEYFSETQRNKGNFPGRFSGRQFSNSRSEMNVSTLELGDSALYLCASSFPNGPRSSYEQYFGPGTRLTVT.

V and J are TRBV19 and TRBJ1-4; TRBD1 agrees at 8 bases. The CDR3 has 14 residues. Germline loops: CDR1 LNHDA, CDR2 SQIVND (reference sequence). Trimming at V came to 10 bases and at J to 4 bases, leaving 8 bases not matched to a gene. The CDR3 spells CATSRDRINEKLFF. CDR3 nucleotides: TGTGCCACTTCCCGGGACAGGATTAATGAAAAACTGTTTTTT.

Sample share makes this clone medium-sized. The chain carries TRBV7-3 and TRBJ1-5; D is perhaps TRBD1 (6 bases). The germline gives CDR1 SGHTA, CDR2 FQGTGA. The CDR3 is made up of 17 amino acids. V lost 5 bases to trimming and J lost 7 bases, with 24 bases between them. The CDR3, as DNA: TGTGCCAGCAGCCCCAACTCAGGGCGGGGGGCGAGACAGCCCCAGCATTTT. Translation: CASSPNSGRGARQPQHF.

This chain links TRBV6-1 with TRBJ2-3, with 10 bases identical to TRBD1. Germline V gene lookup returns CDR1 MNHNS and CDR2 SASEGT. With V trimmed by 8 bases and J by 4 bases, 9 bases remained unmatched. There are 15 residues in the CDR3. The CDR3 nucleotides read TGTGCCAGCCTAATAAGGGGACAGGGGCCAGATACGCAGTATTTT. Amino acids: CASLIRGQGPDTQYF.

The genes are TRBV5-4 and TRBJ1-5; D gene uncertain. Per the germline V gene, CDR1 is SGHNT and CDR2 is YYREEE (reference sequence). Trimming removed 0 bases from V and 1 base from J, with 5 bases in between. The CDR3 contains 14 residues. The CDR3 region has the DNA TGTGCCAGCAGCTTGGGCGGGAGCAATCAGCCCCAGCATTTT. It is translated as CASSLGGSNQPQHF.

V and J are TRBV4-1 and TRBJ1-5; 9 bases match TRBD1. The CDR3 length is 17 residues. V was clipped by 4 bases and J by 5 bases; unmatched bases: 12. Germline V gives CDR1 MGHRA, CDR2 YSYEKL. The CDR3 sequence: CASSLQGVTGGYQPQHF. In DNA, the CDR3 is TGCGCCAGCAGCCTCCAAGGGGTAACAGGGGGCTATCAGCCCCAGCATTTT.

This clone was observed a handful of times. This sequence joins TRBV27 and TRBJ1-1; perhaps TRBD1 as D (5 bases). Germline lookup yields CDR1 MNHEY and CDR2 SMNVEV (reference sequence). Trimming shortened V by 5 bases and J by 5 bases, and 15 bases separated the two germline ends. The CDR3 runs 14 residues. The CDR3 region is CASSPSGGWTEAFF. Here the CDR3 DNA reads TGTGCCAGCAGTCCGAGTGGGGGATGGACTGAAGCTTTCTTT.

This clone was recorded only once. This chain links TRBV5-4 with TRBJ2-1, with D unclear. This CDR3 is built from 13 residues. The germline V gene has CDR1 SGHNT and CDR2 YYREEE (reference sequence). Trimming pared 10 bases from V and 6 bases from J, leaving 17 bases between. The CDR3 protein is CAVQSVSGNEQFF. The CDR3 coding sequence is TGTGCCGTACAGTCAGTCTCGGGCAATGAGCAGTTCTTC. The full variable domain, with the rest looked up from reference TRBV5-4 and TRBJ2-1, is ETGVTQSPTHLIKTRGQQVTLRCSSQSGHNTVSWYQQALGQGPQFIFQYYREEENGRGNFPPRFSGLQFPNYSSELNVNALELDDSALYLCAVQSVSGNEQFFGPGTRLTVL.

This chain's CDR3 is CASSLLGDRPQETQYF. Here the CDR3 DNA reads TGTGCCAGCAGCTTATTAGGGGACAGGCCCCAAGAGACCCAGTACTTC. The chain has TRBV7-6 and TRBJ2-5; 8 bases are shared with TRBD1. The V gene's germline CDR1 is SGHVS and CDR2 FNYEAQ. Trimming cost V 2 bases and J 1 base; bases outside gene matches: 6. This CDR3 region has 16 residues.

This clone was counted a single time. The germline gene is not matched at one end of the junction; a read error may be the cause. The rearrangement joins TRBV7-7 to TRBJ2-1; possibly TRBD2 for D (5 bases). Germline V CDR1 and CDR2: SSHAT, FNYEAQ (reference sequence). This CDR3 spans 15 amino acids. CDR3 loop: CASSPGLRVGDEQFF. In nucleotides, the CDR3 is TGTGCTAGCAGCCCCGGCCTGAGGGTCGGCGATGAGCAGTTCTTC.

The chain combines TRBV10-3 with TRBJ2-7, with no clear D. Trimming took off 0 bases at V and 4 bases at J, with 4 bases between the two ends. The CDR3 runs to 12 residues. Per germline, CDR1 ENHRY and CDR2 SYGVKD. The CDR3 DNA follows: TGTGCCATCAGTGAGTCGGGTTACGAGCAGTACTTC. It codes for CAISESGYEQYF.

The chain carries TRBV28 and TRBJ2-5; no clear D. The V and J ends lost 7 bases and 7 bases respectively, with 13 bases between them. This CDR3 contains 12 residues. Germline CDR1 MDHEN, CDR2 SYDVKM. The CDR3 reads CASTNPLGTQYF. CDR3 DNA sequence: TGTGCCAGCACCAATCCCCTCGGGACCCAGTACTTC.

This clone was seen a few times. The J gene is TRBJ1-1, the V gene TRBV13; D remains unclear. Germline CDR1 PRHDT, CDR2 FYEKMQ (reference sequence). The CDR3 runs 12 residues. V gave up 5 bases and J gave up 5 bases, with 9 bases separating them. In DNA form, the CDR3 reads TGTGCCAGCAGCGTTTACAGAACTGAAGCTTTCTTT. Translation: CASSVYRTEAFF.

The rearrangement joins TRBV27 to TRBJ1-4; D is ambiguous. V was cut by 5 bases and J by 1 base, with 8 bases left in between. The germline gives CDR1 MNHEY, CDR2 SMNVEV (reference sequence). The CDR3 spans 14 residues. The CDR3 sequence: CASSDPGTNEKLFF. DNA for the CDR3: TGTGCCAGCAGTGACCCAGGAACTAATGAAAAACTGTTTTTT. Full variable domain (remainder filled in from reference TRBV27 and TRBJ1-4): EAQVTQNPRYLITVTGKKLTVTCSQNMNHEYMSWYRQDPGLGLRQIYYSMNVEVTDKGDVPEGYKVSRKEKRNFPLILESPSPNQTSLYFCASSDPGTNEKLFFGSGTQLSVL.

The chain joins TRBV2 to TRBJ2-1, with D uncertain. Germline V gene lookup returns CDR1 SNHLY and CDR2 FYNNEI. The CDR3 is 13 residues long. The germline V and J ends were trimmed by 8 bases and 0 bases, with 8 bases remaining between them. The CDR3 nucleotides are TGTGCCAGCGCCCCCGTCTCCTACAATGAGCAGTTCTTC. Translating it yields CASAPVSYNEQFF.

The rearrangement uses TRBV28 and TRBJ2-3; 7 nucleotides line up with TRBD2. V trimming: 7 bases; J trimming: 8 bases; junction bases outside the gene matches: 9. This CDR3 region has 13 residues. Germline CDR1 reads MDHEN; CDR2 reads SYDVKM. Here the CDR3 DNA reads TGTGCCAGCAATCGGGGGAGGGCCCGTACGCAGTATTTT. Protein product: CASNRGRARTQYF.

The chain employs TRBV5-3 and TRBJ2-3; possible D gene TRBD2, 6 bases. TRBV5-3 is labeled an ORF, and its function is uncertain. CDR3 length equals 17 residues. Trimming took off 0 bases at V and 1 base at J, with 15 bases between the two ends. The CDR3 is CARSLACAERGTDTQYF. CDR3 nucleotides: TGTGCCAGAAGCTTGGCTTGTGCGGAGCGGGGCACAGATACGCAGTATTTT.

The V and J genes are TRBV5-6 and TRBJ1-4; D perhaps matches TRBD1 (5 bases). This CDR3 contains 14 residues. From germline, CDR1 is SGHDT and CDR2 YYEEEE. V gave up 2 bases and J gave up 8 bases, with 13 bases separating them. CDR3: CASSFGGISEKLFF. CDR3 bases: TGTGCCAGCAGCTTCGGGGGAATCAGCGAAAAACTGTTTTTT.

This chain uses TRBV5-4 with TRBJ2-2; D is possibly TRBD2 (6 bases). This CDR3 spans 13 amino acids. Germline V gene data show CDR1 as SGHNT and CDR2 as YYREEE (reference sequence). Trimming stripped 5 bases from V and 6 bases from J, with 11 bases between. CDR3 DNA: TGTGCCAGCAGTCTAGCGAGGGCCGGGGAGCTGTTTTTT. This sequence encodes CASSLARAGELFF.

V usage is TRBV29-1 and J usage is TRBJ2-5; 10 nucleotides line up with TRBD2. Germline CDR1 and CDR2: SQVTM and ANQGSEA. There are 14 residues in the CDR3. The junction had 4 bases not matched to a gene; V was cut back by 3 bases and J by 3 bases. This chain's CDR3 is CSVDSGRIEETQYF. CDR3 sequence (DNA): TGCAGCGTTGATAGCGGGAGGATAGAAGAGACCCAGTACTTC.

V and J are TRBV27 and TRBJ1-1, with 7 bases lining up with TRBD1. After removal of 6 bases from V and 4 bases from J, the junction contained 5 bases not matched to a gene. In germline, CDR1 is MNHEY, CDR2 SMNVEV (reference sequence). The CDR3 has 13 amino acids. The CDR3 here is CASSPSGGTEAFF. For the CDR3, the DNA is TGTGCCAGCAGCCCTTCAGGGGGCACTGAAGCTTTCTTT.

The rearrangement joins TRBV19 to TRBJ1-2; the match to TRBD1 covers 9 bases. V was clipped by 7 bases and J by 9 bases; unmatched bases: 12. Per germline, CDR1 LNHDA and CDR2 SQIVND (reference sequence). This CDR3 contains 14 residues. The DNA for the CDR3 is TGTGCCAGTACTACGCCGGGACAGGGTTACCGCTACACCTTC. Residues: CASTTPGQGYRYTF. Using reference TRBV19 and TRBJ1-2 for the parts outside the CDR3, the full variable domain is DGGITQSPKYLFRKEGQNVTLSCEQNLNHDAMYWYRQDPGQGLRLIYYSQIVNDFQKGDIAEGYSVSREKKESFPLTVTSAQKNPTAFYLCASTTPGQGYRYTFGSGTRLTVV.